The 13 T cell receptor beta chains below all came from one sample that was sequenced in a study of regulatory T cells in long-lasting Graves disease. The sample's time point: newly diagnosed GD, antithyroid drugs for less than 3 months. The TCR library was prepared using RNA isolated from PBMCs. CDR3 regions were amplified by Arm-PCR using iRepertoire HTBI primers to build TCR beta libraries. TCRdb analysed the multiplex PCR reads with MiXCR anew, one entry per CDR3 protein. Among a few hundred thousand distinct CDR3 sequences, roughly 19% were seen once, and the ten largest hold about an eighth. The data were also submitted as part of a second study, on T cells in Graves' hyperthyroidism and ophthalmopathy.

The input for sequencing was peripheral blood mononuclear cells (PBMCs), taken at new diagnosis, from a patient treated with antithyroid drugs. Receptor source: a young woman with Graves disease.

The table lists this clonotype with many counts. The J gene is TRBJ2-1, the V gene TRBV11-2; D call uncertain. Trimming took 3 bases from V and 13 from J, leaving 13 bases between them. This CDR3 is 12 amino acids long. Germline lookup yields CDR1 SGHAT and CDR2 FQNNGV. The CDR3 is CASSLEGFRQFF. CDR3 sequence (DNA): TGTGCCAGCAGCTTGGAAGGGTTTCGCCAGTTCTTC. Supplemented by reference TRBV11-2 and TRBJ2-1, the full variable domain reads EAGVAQSPRYKIIEKRQSVAFWCNPISGHATLYWYQQILGQGPKLLIQFQNNGVVDDSQLPKDRFSAERLKGVDSTLKIQPAKLEDSAVYLCASSLEGFRQFFGPGTRLTVL.

The chain is built from TRBV12-3 or TRBV12-4 and TRBJ1-2; no clear D gene. V was pared by 3 bases and J by 7 bases, with 15 bases between. The CDR3 totals 14 residues. The CDR3 nucleotides read TGTGCCAGCAGTTTCCCATGGCCCACCTTTGGCTACACCTTC. It translates to CASSFPWPTFGYTF.

Worth noting for this clonotype: This may be a read error, as it is one base from a much larger clone. This chain connects TRBV7-8 to TRBJ2-3; possible D gene TRBD2, 7 bases. Per the germline V gene, CDR1 is SGHVS and CDR2 is FQNEAQ. This CDR3 region has 15 residues. CDR3 loop: CASSLFAGDTDMQYF. The DNA for the CDR3 is TGTGCCAGCAGCTTATTTGCGGGGGACACAGATATGCAGTATTTT.

This clonotype was counted at least ten times. The chain combines TRBV30 with TRBJ2-7; 7 nucleotides line up with TRBD1. Germline V CDR1 and CDR2: GTSNPN, SVGIG (reference sequence). The CDR3 spans 14 residues. J gave up 3 bases and V 4 bases, and 9 bases lay outside the gene matches. DNA of the CDR3: TGTGCCTGGAACGCCGGGACAGCATACTACGAGCAGTACTTC. Residues: CAWNAGTAYYEQYF.

This clonotype was seen a few times. This sequence joins TRBV7-9 and TRBJ2-3, with 9 bases identical to TRBD2. The CDR3 totals 16 residues. V shed 4 bases and J 0 bases; nucleotides not matched to a gene: 5. Germline CDR1 and CDR2: SEHNR and FQNEAQ (reference sequence). DNA of the CDR3: TGTGCCAGCAGCTCCATAACTAGCGGGAGCACAGATACGCAGTATTTT. It is translated as CASSSITSGSTDTQYF.

This clonotype was recorded at least ten times. V is TRBV19 and J is TRBJ2-6; D possibly uses TRBD1 or TRBD2 (5 bases each). CDR1 and CDR2 from the germline V gene are LNHDA and SQIVND (reference sequence). V was cut by 10 bases and J by 4 bases, with 20 bases left in between. The CDR3 loop spans 16 amino acids. The CDR3 sequence: CAIGPPWGRGANVLTF. CDR3 nucleotides: TGTGCCATCGGGCCTCCTTGGGGGAGAGGGGCCAACGTCCTGACTTTC.

This clonotype was detected ten times or more. The chain carries TRBV2 and TRBJ2-6; no reliable D call. The CDR3 totals 14 residues. CDR1 is SNHLY and CDR2 is FYNNEI in the germline V gene. V lost 2 bases and J 1 base, leaving 3 bases between the germline ends. The CDR3 reads CASSETSGANVLTF. The CDR3 DNA sequence: TGTGCCAGCAGTGAAACTTCTGGGGCCAACGTCCTGACTTTC.

This clonotype was seen repeatedly, ten times or more. This rearrangement joins TRBV7-3 to TRBJ2-5, with TRBD1 as a possible D gene (6 bases). The CDR3 extends over 13 amino acids. Deletions cut 4 bases from V and 5 bases from J, with 11 bases between. Germline values: CDR1 SGHTA, CDR2 FQGTGA. CDR3 residues: CASSSDRSETQYF. The CDR3, as DNA: TGTGCCAGCAGCTCTGACAGGTCGGAGACCCAGTACTTC.

This clonotype was recorded many times. The V and J genes are TRBV25-1 and TRBJ2-1, with 8 bases fitting TRBD1. There are 15 residues in the CDR3. The V and J ends lost 6 bases and 3 bases, in that order; junction bases with no gene match: 7. Germline CDR1 and CDR2: MGHDK and SYGVNS. The CDR3 sequence: CASSKDRAFYNEQFF. CDR3 in DNA: TGTGCCAGCAGCAAGGACAGGGCCTTCTACAATGAGCAGTTCTTC.

V gene TRBV28 combines with J gene TRBJ1-1; the D gene is possibly TRBD1 (5 bases). The germline V and J ends were trimmed by 6 bases and 4 bases, with 15 bases remaining between them. The CDR3 sequence is 14 residues long. Germline V gene data show CDR1 as MDHEN and CDR2 as SYDVKM. The CDR3, as DNA: TGTGCCAGCAGCCCCAGTTCGACAGTCACTGAAGCTTTCTTT. As protein: CASSPSSTVTEAFF.

The rearrangement uses TRBV7-8 and TRBJ1-4; TRBD1 is a possible D gene (5 bases). The germline V gene encodes CDR1 SGHVS and CDR2 FQNEAQ. This CDR3 is built from 15 residues. V was clipped by 3 bases and J by 5 bases, with 13 bases between them. CDR3 region: CASSFTGTENEKLFF. The CDR3 nucleotides are TGTGCCAGCAGCTTTACCGGGACCGAGAATGAAAAACTGTTTTTT. Filled out from reference TRBV7-8 and TRBJ1-4, the complete variable domain reads GAGVSQSPRYKVAKRGQDVALRCDPISGHVSLFWYQQALGQGPEFLTYFQNEAQLDKSGLPSDRFFAERPEGSVSTLKIQRTQQEDSAVYLCASSFTGTENEKLFFGSGTQLSVL.

This clonotype was recorded many times. The chain couples TRBV12-3 or TRBV12-4 to TRBJ2-7; D is perhaps TRBD1 (5 bases). The CDR3 extends over 14 amino acids. Trimming shortened V by 3 bases and J by 3 bases, and 12 bases separated the two germline ends. The CDR3 protein is CASSFGQGGYEQYF. The CDR3 nucleotides are TGTGCCAGCAGTTTTGGTCAGGGCGGCTACGAGCAGTACTTC.

This clonotype was observed many times. The rearrangement links TRBV6-2 or TRBV6-3 to TRBJ2-7, with a tentative D call TRBD1 (5 bases). Trimming stripped 7 bases from V and 4 bases from J, with 11 bases between. CDR3 length equals 12 residues. Germline V gene lookup returns CDR1 MNHEY and CDR2 SVGEGT. The CDR3: CASKGRAYEQYF. DNA of the CDR3: TGTGCCAGCAAAGGCAGGGCTTACGAGCAGTACTTC.